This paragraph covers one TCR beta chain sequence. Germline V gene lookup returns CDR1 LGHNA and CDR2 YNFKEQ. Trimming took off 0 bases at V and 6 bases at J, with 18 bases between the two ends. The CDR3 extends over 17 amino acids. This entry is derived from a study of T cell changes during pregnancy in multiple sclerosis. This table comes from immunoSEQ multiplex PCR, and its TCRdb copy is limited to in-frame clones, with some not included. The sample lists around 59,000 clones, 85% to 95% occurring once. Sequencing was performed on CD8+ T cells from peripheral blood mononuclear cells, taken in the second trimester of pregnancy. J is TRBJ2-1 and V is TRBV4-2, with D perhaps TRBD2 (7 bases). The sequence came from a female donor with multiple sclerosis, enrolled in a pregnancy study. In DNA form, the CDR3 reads TGTGCCAGCAGCCAAGAGGAGCGGGAAACAGGGACCAATGAGCAGTTCTTC. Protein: CASSQEERETGTNEQFF.